This T cell receptor beta chain was sequenced during a study of PD-L1 blockade in urothelial cancer. Between the trimmed V and J ends, which lost 4 bases and 5 bases, there was a span of 7 bases. This CDR3 has 12 residues. Germline V gives CDR1 LNHDA, CDR2 SQIVND (reference sequence). Libraries were prepared by immunoSEQ multiplex PCR; TCRdb keeps only in-frame clonotypes and omits some of them. The table includes 40,000 to 50,000 clones, roughly four fifths detected once. The time point here: peripheral blood 6 weeks after treatment start. This TCR was sampled from a man aged 60-69 years with urothelial cancer. The chain recombines TRBV19 with TRBJ2-3; D remains unclear. Material: PBMCs, obtained around atezolizumab (anti-PD-L1) treatment. CDR3 in DNA: TGTGCCAGTAGTAGCCTCAGAGATACGCAGTATTTT. It specifies CASSSLRDTQYF.